Presented here are 21 T cell receptor beta chains from one specimen sequenced in a study of post-analysis software for immune sequencing data. Study results and limitations: Patients showed TRBV5-6, TRBV5-1 and TRBV20-1 among four to six TRBV segments more frequent than in controls.

Unique molecular identifiers featured in each of the TCR beta cDNA libraries. TCRdb used MiXCR to reprocess the PCR reads, holding one entry per CDR3 protein. The sample lists hundreds of thousands of distinct CDR3 sequences, 59% occurring once. Which antigens these TCRs recognize remains unknown. The sample was blood. The receptors here all came from a girl aged 2 to 10 with multiple sclerosis.

The chain employs TRBV21-1 and TRBJ2-3; no DNA check was done on the table's D call, TRBD1. TRBV21-1 is labeled a pseudogene. The CDR3 contains 18 residues. The CDR3 sequence is CASSKEIFGTYNTDTQYF. In nucleotides, the CDR3 is TGTGCCAGCAGCAAAGAGATCTTTGGGACATACAACACAGATACGCAGTATTTT.

This clonotype was seen only a few times. The chain has TRBV11-2 and TRBJ2-4, with D perhaps matching TRBD1 or TRBD2 (5 bases each). Per the germline V gene, CDR1 is SGHAT and CDR2 is FQNNGV. Deletions cut 4 bases from V and 4 bases from J, with 14 bases between. This CDR3 spans 15 amino acids. This CDR3 is CASSSVRDRKNIQYF. CDR3 DNA: TGTGCCAGCAGCTCCGTCCGGGACCGAAAAAACATTCAGTACTTC.

The chain couples TRBV6-5 to TRBJ1-1, with D unclear. CDR3 length: 15 residues. Looked up from germline, CDR1 is MNHEY and CDR2 is SVGAGI. V lost 0 bases, J lost 0 bases, and 8 bases lay in between. CDR3 in DNA: TGTGCCAGCAGTTACTCGCGCCTTATGAACACTGAAGCTTTCTTT. Translating it yields CASSYSRLMNTEAFF.

The rearrangement joins TRBV27 to TRBJ2-3; TRBD1 is a possible D gene (6 bases). The CDR3 has 17 amino acids. Per the germline V gene, CDR1 is MNHEY and CDR2 is SMNVEV (reference sequence). V was trimmed by 6 bases and J by 2 bases, leaving 21 bases between them. CDR3 residues: CASSRIRRDKFTDTQYF. The CDR3 nucleotides are TGTGCCAGCAGCCGGATTAGACGGGACAAATTCACAGATACGCAGTATTTT.

This chain uses TRBV27 with TRBJ2-7, with 8 bases matching TRBD1. The trim removed 6 bases at V and 3 bases at J, leaving 13 bases unmatched. The CDR3 is 16 residues long. Germline values: CDR1 MNHEY, CDR2 SMNVEV (reference sequence). In nucleotides, the CDR3 is TGTGCCAGCAGCTCCCCTGGACAGGGCATCTTCTACGAGCAGTACTTC. It codes for CASSSPGQGIFYEQYF.

In its sample, this clonotype was seen a few times. This sequence joins TRBV5-1 and TRBJ2-4, with a possible D match to TRBD1 (5 bases). V was trimmed by 1 base and J by 6 bases, leaving 11 bases between them. Germline CDR1 and CDR2: SGHRS and YFSETQ. This CDR3 region has 14 residues. This chain's CDR3 is CASSLNQGTNIQYF. The CDR3 DNA is TGCGCCAGCAGCTTGAATCAGGGTACAAACATTCAGTACTTC.

This chain joins TRBV29-1 and TRBJ2-1; the match to TRBD2 covers 11 bases. The CDR3 length is 17 residues. Germline CDR1 reads SQVTM; CDR2 reads ANQGSEA. Trimming took 2 bases from V and 0 from J; bases not matched to a gene: 6. CDR3 in amino acids: CSVERLAGFSSYNEQFF. CDR3 coding DNA: TGCAGCGTTGAAAGACTAGCGGGATTTAGCTCCTACAATGAGCAGTTCTTC.

V and J are TRBV9 and TRBJ2-5; 8 bases match TRBD1. The J call may be faulty, since TRBJ2-7 better matches the DNA end. From germline, CDR1 is SGDLS and CDR2 YYNGEE. CDR3 length: 14 residues. CDR3 sequence reads: CASSVGQGSAEQYF. DNA of the CDR3: TGTGCCAGCAGCGTAGGACAGGGGTCCGCCGAGCAGTACTTC.

The rearrangement joins TRBV12-3 or TRBV12-4 to TRBJ2-1; tentatively, D is TRBD1 or TRBD2 (5 bases each). With 2 bases removed from V and 9 bases from J, the gap between germline ends came to 14 bases. The CDR3 sequence is 14 residues long. CDR3: CASSLNTGGGEQFF. CDR3 in DNA: TGTGCCAGCAGTTTAAACACAGGTGGAGGTGAGCAGTTCTTC.

This chain links TRBV5-1 with TRBJ2-7; no reliable D call. V was cut by 4 bases and J by 1 base, with 9 bases left in between. Germline CDR1 reads SGHRS; CDR2 reads YFSETQ. CDR3 size: 13 residues. The CDR3 DNA sequence: TGCGCCAGCAGCCCCCAGGAGTCCTACGAGCAGTACTTC. This codes for CASSPQESYEQYF. The full variable domain, in which reference TRBV5-1 and TRBJ2-7 provide the parts outside the CDR3, is KAGVTQTPRYLIKTRGQQVTLSCSPISGHRSVSWYQQTPGQGLQFLFEYFSETQRNKGNFPGRFSGRQFSNSRSEMNVSTLELGDSALYLCASSPQESYEQYFGPGTRLTVT.

This clonotype was picked up a small number of times. For the CDR3, the DNA is TGCGCCAGCAGCTTGGCCGCAGAGAACACTGAAGCTTTCTTT. It yields the protein CASSLAAENTEAFF. This chain uses TRBV5-1 with TRBJ1-1; D call uncertain. Trimming removed 0 bases at V and 1 base at J, with 7 bases between. The germline V gene has CDR1 SGHRS and CDR2 YFSETQ. The CDR3 contains 14 residues.

This chain joins TRBV29-1 and TRBJ1-1; D uncertain. Per the germline V gene, CDR1 is SQVTM and CDR2 is ANQGSEA. The CDR3 runs to 12 residues. The V end was cut by 4 bases, the J end by 10 bases, with 16 bases between. For the CDR3, the DNA is TGCAGCGTTGCCGTATCGGGCGGCGGAGCTTTCTTT. It encodes CSVAVSGGGAFF.

The V call is TRBV5-1, the J call TRBJ2-4; TRBD2 might be the D (6 bases). The J call is in doubt because the DNA end fits TRBJ2-7 better. Germline lookup yields CDR1 SGHRS and CDR2 YFSETQ. The CDR3 totals 15 residues. In DNA, the CDR3 is TGCGCCAGCAGCCCACGGGACTCCGGAGGGGCCGAGCAGTACTTC. It is translated as CASSPRDSGGAEQYF.

As to this clonotype: The final CDR3 position lacks the conserved phenylalanine or tryptophan, pointing to a likely read error. This chain joins TRBV29-1 and TRBJ1-2; D possibly corresponds to TRBD1 (5 bases). This CDR3 is built from 15 residues. Trimming removed 2 bases from V and 3 bases from J, with 16 bases in between. Germline V gene data show CDR1 as SQVTM and CDR2 as ANQGSEA. The CDR3 DNA follows: TGCAGCGTTGAAAGGTGGTTGGGGGTGGACTATGGCTACACCTTA. Protein: CSVERWLGVDYGYTL.

The rearrangement links TRBV12-3 or TRBV12-4 to TRBJ2-1; no firm D call. The CDR3 runs 13 residues. Trimming stripped 6 bases from V and 4 bases from J, with 10 bases between. The DNA for the CDR3 is TGTGCCAGCAGCTATACCCTGTACAATGAGCAGTTCTTC. Protein: CASSYTLYNEQFF.

This clonotype has a single count. The genes are TRBV12-3 or TRBV12-4 and TRBJ2-1; a weak D match, TRBD1 (7 bases). The germline V and J ends were trimmed by 7 bases and 6 bases, with 19 bases remaining between them. This CDR3 is 15 amino acids long. The CDR3 loop is CASNPGGTPFNEQFF. The CDR3 bases are TGTGCCAGCAATCCAGGGGGGACCCCTTTCAATGAGCAGTTCTTC.

This chain uses TRBV27 with TRBJ2-1; 7 bases agree with TRBD1. Germline CDR1 MNHEY, CDR2 SMNVEV (reference sequence). Trimming cost V 4 bases and J 7 bases; bases outside gene matches: 4. This CDR3 contains 13 residues. CDR3 amino acids: CASSWGQINEQFF. As DNA, the CDR3 is TGTGCCAGCAGTTGGGGACAGATAAATGAGCAGTTCTTC.

This clonotype was recorded a few times. The CDR3 is CASSIRLAGGGETQYF. CDR3 DNA sequence: TGTGCCAGCAGCATCCGACTAGCGGGAGGGGGGGAGACCCAGTACTTC. The chain carries TRBV9 and TRBJ2-5; 14 bases are shared with TRBD2. The CDR3 is made up of 16 amino acids. The germline CDR1 and CDR2 sequences are SGDLS and YYNGEE. Trimming removed 4 bases from V and 5 bases from J; junction bases left unmatched: 7. The whole variable domain, remainder taken from reference TRBV9 and TRBJ2-5, is DSGVTQTPKHLITATGQRVTLRCSPRSGDLSVYWYQQSLDQGLQFLIQYYNGEERAKGNILERFSAQQFPDLHSELNLSSLELGDSALYFCASSIRLAGGGETQYFGPGTRLLVL.

The chain couples TRBV6-1 to TRBJ2-5; 12 bases agree with TRBD1. J gave up 5 bases and V 2 bases, and 9 bases lay outside the gene matches. CDR3 length equals 17 residues. Germline-derived CDR1 and CDR2 are MNHNS and SASEGT. The CDR3, as DNA: TGTGCCAGCAGTGAACTCCGGGACAGGGGGCTTTCGGAGACCCAGTACTTC. Translation: CASSELRDRGLSETQYF.

The rearrangement uses TRBV4-1 and TRBJ1-1; no firm D call. The CDR3 covers 14 residues. V was trimmed by 3 bases and J by 1 base, leaving 9 bases between them. Germline values: CDR1 MGHRA, CDR2 YSYEKL. The chain's CDR3 is CASSQDQWNTEAFF. The CDR3 DNA reads TGCGCCAGCAGCCAGGATCAGTGGAACACTGAAGCTTTCTTT.

In its sample, this clonotype was seen a few times. This chain uses TRBV29-1 with TRBJ2-7, with 11 positions matching TRBD2. Germline loops: CDR1 SQVTM, CDR2 ANQGSEA. The ends lost 4 bases at V and 4 bases at J; junction bases unmatched: 15. The CDR3 length is 17 residues. CDR3 in DNA: TGCAGCGTTGTGGGGCGGATACTAGCGGGAGATCAGTACGAGCAGTACTTC. It encodes CSVVGRILAGDQYEQYF.